Listed below are T cell receptor beta chains from one sample, sequenced in a study of blood T cells in healthy people across ages. TCRdb reprocessed the 5' RACE reads with MiXCR, giving one entry per CDR3 protein. In the table there are about a million distinct CDR3 sequences, less than 45% of which are singletons. Sequencing used blood. Receptor source: a man between 18 and 29 years old in good health. The CDR3 runs from the conserved cysteine through the conserved F or W. A D gene is named only where the DNA matches it firmly. Rows give clone size only sometimes, using once, few, many, or a class for an expanded clone.

- TRBJ1-2 TRBV12-3/TRBV12-4 TRBD1 15 CASREMGGQNYGYTF TGTGCCAGCAGGGAGATGGGGGGACAGAACTATGGCTACACCTTC
once TRBJ2-1 TRBV29-1 TRBD1 14 CSGDRPNSNNEQFF TGCAGCGGGGACAGGCCCAACTCTAACAATGAGCAGTTCTTC
many TRBJ2-7 TRBV29-1 - 10 CSVEDYEQYF TGCAGCGTTGAAGACTACGAGCAGTACTTC
- TRBJ2-3 TRBV27 - 18 CASSLSLGTAVRTDTQYF TGTGCCAGCAGTTTATCGCTCGGGACCGCCGTAAGGACAGATACGCAGTATTTT
- TRBJ2-7 TRBV29-1 TRBD2 14 CSVRTSGSSYEQYF TGCAGCGTAAGAACTAGCGGGAGCTCCTACGAGCAGTACTTC
few TRBJ2-3 TRBV2 TRBD1 15 CASSRTGGVADTQYF TGTGCCAGCAGTCGGACAGGGGGCGTTGCAGATACGCAGTATTTT
few TRBJ2-7 TRBV28 - 15 CASSSLDREPYEQYF TGTGCCAGCAGTTCCCTTGACAGAGAACCCTACGAGCAGTACTTC
- TRBJ1-1 TRBV29-1 - 13 CSVEDDTGMDAFF TGCAGCGTTGAAGACGACACAGGGATGGACGCTTTCTTT
- TRBJ1-5 TRBV12-3/TRBV12-4 - 13 CASSIQGSQPQHF TGTGCCAGCAGTATACAGGGAAGTCAGCCCCAGCATTTT
few TRBJ2-5 TRBV12-3/TRBV12-4 TRBD1 14 CASSFYRGAETQYF TGTGCCAGCAGTTTCTACAGGGGAGCGGAGACCCAGTACTTC